This T cell receptor beta chain was sequenced in a study of identical twins. The study's findings and limits: Analyses of zero insertions could, in part, be confounded by invariant MAIT and iNKT cells.

To note about this clonotype: The antigen remains unidentified.

The donor group consisted entirely of healthy Caucasians. The ends lost 0 bases at V and 1 base at J; junction bases unmatched: 3. This CDR3 has 16 residues. Germline assignment: CDR1 MGHRA and CDR2 YSYEKL. Template switching created a universal primer site, and the cDNA included unique molecular identifiers. In TCRdb, the 5' RACE reads were re-called with MiXCR into one record per CDR3 protein. The table records approximately 490,000 distinct CDR3 sequences, around 20% of them present only once. These data are also associated with another study on yellow fever vaccine responses in identical twins.

The chain has TRBV4-1 and TRBJ1-3; 7 bases line up with TRBD1. The source of this sequence is a young woman in good health. What was sequenced was CD4+ T cells sorted from blood. The CDR3 nucleotides are TGCGCCAGCAGCCAAGATGGGACAGCGTCTGGAAACACCATATATTTT. Its translation: CASSQDGTASGNTIYF.